The entry that follows covers one T cell receptor beta chain sequence. Its antigen remains unidentified. This sample is part of a study of graft-versus-host responses after intestinal transplantation. Study-wide context: Transplantation in recipients was multivisceral, liver-intestinal, or isolated intestinal. Study observations and caveats: Marrow from the recipient contained GvH clones, some of which had appeared first in ileum or blood. An association linked early post-transplant HvG declines with peak circulating GvH clone levels.

This table comes from immunoSEQ multiplex PCR, and its TCRdb copy is limited to in-frame clones, with some not included. Here the sample spans over 100,000 clones, around 94% being singletons. The CDR3 spans 13 residues. Germline V lookup: CDR1 SNHLY, CDR2 FYNNEI. V dropped 8 bases and J dropped 3 bases, with 11 bases sitting between them. The V call is TRBV2, the J call TRBJ2-4, with D perhaps TRBD1 (5 bases). The source is a human donor who was the organ donor for an intestinal transplant. Sequencing used unstimulated CD4+ T cells sorted from spleen or lymph node cells, obtained before transplant. CDR3 region: CASAVTGKNIQYF. The CDR3 DNA sequence: TGTGCCAGCGCAGTCACAGGCAAAAACATTCAGTACTTC.